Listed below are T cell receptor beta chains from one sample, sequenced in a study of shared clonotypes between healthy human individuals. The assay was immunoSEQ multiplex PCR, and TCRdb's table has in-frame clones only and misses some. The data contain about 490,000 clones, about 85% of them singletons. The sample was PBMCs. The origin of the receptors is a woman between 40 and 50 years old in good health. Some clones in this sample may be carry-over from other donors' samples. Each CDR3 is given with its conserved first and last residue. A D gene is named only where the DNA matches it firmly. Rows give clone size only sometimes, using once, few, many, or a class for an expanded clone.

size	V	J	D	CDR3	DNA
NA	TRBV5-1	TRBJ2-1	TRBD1	CASTPGQSYNEQFF	TGCGCCAGCACCCCGGGACAGTCCTACAATGAGCAGTTCTTC
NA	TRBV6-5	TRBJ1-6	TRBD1	CASSSGQAPSPLHF	TGTGCCAGCAGTTCCGGACAGGCGCCTTCACCCCTCCACTTT
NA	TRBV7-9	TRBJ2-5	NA	CASSLGGLGAKETQYF	TGTGCCAGCAGCTTAGGTGGCTTAGGGGCCAAAGAGACCCAGTACTTC
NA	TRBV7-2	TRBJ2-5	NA	CASSRKSGDQETQYF	TGTGCCAGCAGCCGGAAGTCAGGGGACCAAGAGACCCAGTACTTC
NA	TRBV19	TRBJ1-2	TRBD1	CATRDRDHYGYTF	TGTGCCACCCGGGACAGAGATCATTATGGCTACACCTTC
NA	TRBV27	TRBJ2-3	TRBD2	CAARTSGSDTQYF	TGTGCCGCCAGGACTAGCGGGAGTGATACGCAGTATTTT
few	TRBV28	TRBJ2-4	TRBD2	CASSLFPGTSTTLAKNIQYF	TGTGCCAGCAGTTTATTCCCAGGGACTAGCACGACGCTAGCCAAAAACATTCAGTACTTC
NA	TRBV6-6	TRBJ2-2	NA	CASSYGTQLITGELFF	TGTGCCAGCAGTTACGGGACGCAGCTTATCACCGGGGAGCTGTTTTTT
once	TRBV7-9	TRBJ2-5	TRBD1	CASSLPGQGPQETQYF	TGTGCCAGCAGCTTACCGGGACAGGGGCCACAAGAGACCCAGTACTTC
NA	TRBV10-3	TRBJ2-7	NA	CAISEVRGPYYEQYF	TGTGCCATCAGTGAAGTGCGGGGGCCCTACTACGAGCAGTACTTC
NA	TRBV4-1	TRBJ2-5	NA	CASSQSGLVLTFETQYF	TGCGCCAGCAGCCAATCTGGACTGGTACTGACCTTCGAGACCCAGTACTTC
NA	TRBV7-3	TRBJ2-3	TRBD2	CASSSGTSGRASDTQYF	TGTGCCAGCAGCTCGGGCACTAGCGGGAGGGCCTCAGATACGCAGTATTTT
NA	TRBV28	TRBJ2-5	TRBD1	CASSPGTGGVETQYF	TGTGCCAGCAGTCCCGGGACAGGGGGCGTGGAGACCCAGTACTTC
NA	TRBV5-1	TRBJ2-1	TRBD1	CASSAGTGGYEQFF	TGCGCCAGCAGCGCCGGGACAGGGGGCTATGAGCAGTTCTTC
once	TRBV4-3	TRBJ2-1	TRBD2	CASSQAPAGGSDEQFF	TGCGCCAGCAGCCAAGCGCCCGCGGGAGGTTCCGATGAGCAGTTCTTC
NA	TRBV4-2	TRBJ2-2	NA	CASSQVGQPLTETTGELFF	TGTGCCAGCAGCCAAGTAGGACAGCCGCTGACGGAAACCACCGGGGAGCTGTTTTTT
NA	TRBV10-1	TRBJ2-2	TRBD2	CARPTAASGRRYTEELFF	TGCGCCCGCCCGACGGCGGCTAGCGGGAGGCGGTACACCGAGGAGCTGTTTTTT
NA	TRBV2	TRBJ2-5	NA	CASSQPPQETQYF	TGTGCCAGCAGCCAGCCCCCCCAAGAGACCCAGTACTTC
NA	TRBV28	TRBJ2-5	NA	CASSLANRVGETQYF	TGTGCCAGCAGTTTGGCGAACAGGGTGGGGGAGACCCAGTACTTC